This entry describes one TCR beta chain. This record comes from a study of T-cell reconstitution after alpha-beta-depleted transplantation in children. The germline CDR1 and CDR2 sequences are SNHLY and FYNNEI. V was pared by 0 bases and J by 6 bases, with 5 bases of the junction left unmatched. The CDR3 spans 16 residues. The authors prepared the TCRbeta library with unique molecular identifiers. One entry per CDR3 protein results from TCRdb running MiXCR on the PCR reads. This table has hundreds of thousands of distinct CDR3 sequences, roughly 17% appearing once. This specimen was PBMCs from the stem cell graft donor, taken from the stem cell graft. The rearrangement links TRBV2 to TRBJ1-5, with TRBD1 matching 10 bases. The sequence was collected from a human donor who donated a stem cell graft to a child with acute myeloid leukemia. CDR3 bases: TGTGCCAGCAGTGAAGCATGGGACAGGGGTGGTCAGCCCCAGCATTTT. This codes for CASSEAWDRGGQPQHF.